This T cell receptor (beta chain) was sequenced during a study of T cells expressing NK-cell markers. Study information: The TCR beta repertoires were obtained from sorted CD3+CD56+NKG2C+, CD3+CD56+NKG2C- and CD3+CD56-NKG2C+ T cells. Overall study results and limits: Six or seven donors had dominant NKG2C+ clonotypes that comprised about 1.0-7.5% of their CD8+ T cells.

In the case of this clonotype: What it binds is unknown.

Germline V lookup: CDR1 MGHDK, CDR2 SYGVNS. CDR3 size: 14 residues. One entry per CDR3 protein, without DNA, is what TCRdb gives after re-calling the 5' RACE reads. The repertoire shows 440,000 or so distinct CDR3 sequences; the top ten hold more than 7%. The source is a woman between 18 and 70 years old in good health. J is TRBJ1-5 and V is TRBV25-1. Sequenced: blood T cells: a sorted CD56 or NKG2C T cell subset, CD4+ or CD8+ T cells, or bulk PBMC T cells (not recorded which). CDR3: CASIKGFSTQPQHF.